This T cell receptor (beta chain) was recorded in a study of OX40 agonist ivuxolimab in advanced cancers. Assay used: immunoSEQ multiplex PCR; TCRdb lists only in-frame clones, some missing. The data contain some 82,000 clones, approximately 95% of them seen just once; the ten biggest clones take up roughly 11%. Per germline, CDR1 MDHEN and CDR2 SYDVKM. The CDR3 totals 15 residues. The J segment lost 6 bases and the V segment lost 8 bases, leaving 11 bases of the junction unmatched. The specimen was CD4+ or CD8+ T cells sorted from blood, collected in a trial of the OX40 agonist ivuxolimab. The receptor's source is an adult with an advanced solid tumor such as melanoma, head and neck, liver or kidney cancer. V gene TRBV28 combines with J gene TRBJ2-1; 9 bases line up with TRBD2. The CDR3 here is CASSPLREGRNEQFF. In DNA, the CDR3 is TGTGCCAGCTCACCTCTGCGGGAGGGCCGCAATGAGCAGTTCTTC.